One sample yielded the 26 T cell receptor beta chains listed below, sequenced in a study of blood T cell repertoires in COVID-19 (dated by TCRdb to the early 2020s). Library method: the immunoSEQ multiplex PCR assay. This is the immuneACCESS table as TCRdb keeps it, with only in-frame sequences that have V and J called. A part of the clones is gone; compared with another copy, unresolved V genes explain less than half, and the rest is unexplained. The sample data list some 130,000 clones, and roughly four fifths of these were observed just once. The leading ten clones occupy more than 2% of the sample. Material: PBMCs or T cells enriched from blood (not recorded which). Receptor source: a man aged 40-49 years with acute COVID-19.

The V and J genes are TRBV6-5 and TRBJ1-5; maybe TRBD1 (6 bases). Looked up from germline, CDR1 is MNHEY and CDR2 is SVGAGI. Deletions cut 8 bases from V and 1 base from J, with 15 bases between. This CDR3 region has 15 residues. This chain's CDR3 is CASSQGGSSNQPQHF. CDR3 nucleotide sequence: TGTGCCAGCTCCCAAGGGGGATCGAGCAATCAGCCCCAGCATTTT.

V is TRBV7-3 and J is TRBJ2-2; 8 positions agree with TRBD1. V lost 10 bases and J lost 5; bases outside the gene matches: 9. Per the germline V gene, CDR1 is SGHTA and CDR2 is FQGTGA. The CDR3 spans 14 residues. The CDR3 bases are TGTGCCACCTCAACAGGGGGAGAAACCGGGGAGCTGTTTTTT. Translated: CATSTGGETGELFF. Filled out from reference TRBV7-3 and TRBJ2-2, the complete variable domain reads GAGVSQTPSNKVTEKGKYVELRCDPISGHTALYWYRQSLGQGPEFLIYFQGTGAADDSGLPNDRFFAVRPEGSVSTLKIQRTERGDSAVYLCATSTGGETGELFFGEGSRLTVL.

The chain uses TRBV28 and TRBJ1-3; 7 bases match TRBD1. V gave up 6 bases and J gave up 2 bases; unmatched junction bases: 4. This CDR3 region has 14 residues. Germline V gene sequence: CDR1 MDHEN, CDR2 SYDVKM. The CDR3 reads CASSVGTAGNTIYF. Here the CDR3 DNA reads TGTGCCAGCAGCGTCGGGACAGCTGGAAACACCATATATTTT.

There are a few counts of this clone. The V call is TRBV10-3, the J call TRBJ1-1; D possibly corresponds to TRBD1 (6 bases). The CDR3 covers 18 residues. V was cut by 7 bases and J by 0 bases, with 24 bases left in between. The germline V gene encodes CDR1 ENHRY and CDR2 SYGVKD. CDR3 loop: CAITQSVLQGSMNTEAFF. The CDR3 DNA reads TGTGCCATCACCCAGAGCGTGCTTCAGGGGAGTATGAACACTGAAGCTTTCTTT.

This chain uses TRBV7-9 with TRBJ2-7; TRBD2 might be the D (5 bases). The germline gives CDR1 SEHNR, CDR2 FQNEAQ (reference sequence). The CDR3 is 13 amino acids. The V gene lost 4 bases and the J gene lost 4 bases, with 11 bases spanning the gap. CDR3 coding DNA: TGTGCCAGCAGCTCTGTCTCGGGATACGAGCAGTACTTC. This encodes CASSSVSGYEQYF.

The chain employs TRBV5-1 and TRBJ2-7; TRBD1 matches at 8 bases. After removal of 3 bases from V and 0 bases from J, the junction contained 5 bases not matched to a gene. This CDR3 has 15 amino acids. From germline, CDR1 is SGHRS and CDR2 YFSETQ. CDR3 in DNA: TGCGCCAGCAGCTGGGGACAGGCCCACTCCTACGAGCAGTACTTC. Translated: CASSWGQAHSYEQYF.

This chain uses TRBV9 with TRBJ2-7; TRBD1 aligns across 12 bases. The CDR3 loop spans 19 amino acids. Germline V gives CDR1 SGDLS, CDR2 YYNGEE. V lost 3 bases, J lost 0 bases, and 13 bases stayed unmatched. CDR3 in amino acids: CASSEGSGTGGLLSYEQYF. In nucleotides, the CDR3 is TGTGCCAGCAGCGAGGGGAGCGGGACAGGGGGCCTCCTCTCCTACGAGCAGTACTTC. Supplemented by reference TRBV9 and TRBJ2-7, the full variable domain reads DSGVTQTPKHLITATGQRVTLRCSPRSGDLSVYWYQQSLDQGLQFLIQYYNGEERAKGNILERFSAQQFPDLHSELNLSSLELGDSALYFCASSEGSGTGGLLSYEQYFGPGTRLTVT.

CDR3 coding DNA: TGTGCCAGCAGCTTGGGGGCGGGAGGGCCGGGGGAGCAGTACTTC. This codes for CASSLGAGGPGEQYF. V usage is TRBV5-6 and J usage is TRBJ2-7, with 9 positions matching TRBD2. Germline V CDR1 and CDR2: SGHDT, YYEEEE. With V trimmed by 0 bases and J by 7 bases, 8 bases remained unmatched. The length of the CDR3 is 15 residues. The variable domain in full, with the rest retrieved from reference TRBV5-6 and TRBJ2-7, is DAGVTQSPTHLIKTRGQQVTLRCSPKSGHDTVSWYQQALGQGPQFIFQYYEEEERQRGNFPDRFSGHQFPNYSSELNVNALLLGDSALYLCASSLGAGGPGEQYFGPGTRLTVT.

The CDR3, as DNA: TGTGCCAGCAGGCAGACAGGGGTCACTGAAGCTTTCTTT. Amino acids: CASRQTGVTEAFF. This chain uses TRBV27 with TRBJ1-1; 8 bases agree with TRBD1. This CDR3 contains 13 residues. Per germline, CDR1 MNHEY and CDR2 SMNVEV (reference sequence). V lost 6 bases to trimming and J lost 4 bases; unmatched junction nucleotides: 4.

This clone was counted between two and nine times. The J gene is TRBJ2-5, the V gene TRBV28; D is uncertain. CDR1 and CDR2 (germline): MDHEN, SYDVKM. Trimming removed 1 base at V and 2 bases at J, with 8 bases between. This CDR3 has 14 residues. The CDR3 sequence is CASSLFAAQETQYF. CDR3 bases: TGTGCCAGCAGTTTATTCGCGGCACAAGAGACCCAGTACTTC. The full variable domain, with the rest looked up from reference TRBV28 and TRBJ2-5, is DVKVTQSSRYLVKRTGEKVFLECVQDMDHENMFWYRQDPGLGLRLIYFSYDVKMKEKGDIPEGYSVSREKKERFSLILESASTNQTSMYLCASSLFAAQETQYFGPGTRLLVL.

V and J are TRBV6-5 and TRBJ2-1; 8 bases agree with TRBD2. Germline CDR1 and CDR2: MNHEY and SVGAGI. This CDR3 has 14 residues. The V segment lost 9 bases and the J segment 5 bases; nucleotides outside the gene matches: 9. The CDR3 here is CASQTAAGDNEQFF. CDR3 nucleotide sequence: TGTGCCAGTCAAACGGCAGCGGGGGACAATGAGCAGTTCTTC.

Only a few counts were recorded for this clone. V gene TRBV7-9 combines with J gene TRBJ2-3; 8 bases are shared with TRBD2. After removal of 3 bases from V and 1 base from J, the junction contained 3 bases not matched to a gene. The CDR3 spans 15 residues. Per germline, CDR1 SEHNR and CDR2 FQNEAQ (reference sequence). CDR3: CASSFGSGGTDTQYF. The DNA of the CDR3 is TGTGCCAGCAGCTTTGGTAGCGGGGGCACAGATACGCAGTATTTT.

The chain has TRBV6-1 and TRBJ1-6, with 10 bases lining up with TRBD1. J lost 10 bases, V lost 2 bases, and 5 bases had no gene match. The CDR3 extends over 15 amino acids. CDR1 is MNHNS, CDR2 SASEGT, per germline. CDR3 nucleotide sequence: TGTGCCAGCAGTGAATCCCGGGACAGGGGATCACCCCTCCACTTT. This gives the protein CASSESRDRGSPLHF.

A few counts support this clone. The chain joins TRBV5-6 to TRBJ2-7, with D tentatively TRBD2 (5 bases). The CDR3 length is 18 residues. Germline CDR1 reads SGHDT; CDR2 reads YYEEEE. Trimming pared 0 bases from V and 1 base from J, leaving 20 bases between. CDR3 bases: TGTGCCAGCAGCTTGGCCATAGGTAGGACTCCATTGTCCTACGAGCAGTACTTC. Its translation: CASSLAIGRTPLSYEQYF.

The chain recombines TRBV6-5 with TRBJ1-2; 7 bases are shared with TRBD1. Trimming took 9 bases from V and 0 from J; bases not matched to a gene: 4. Germline V gives CDR1 MNHEY, CDR2 SVGAGI. The CDR3 covers 13 residues. The CDR3 is CASRDSANYGYTF. The CDR3 bases are TGTGCCAGTAGGGACAGTGCTAACTATGGCTACACCTTC.

The chain combines TRBV10-3 with TRBJ2-5, with TRBD1 matching 7 bases. This CDR3 comprises 15 residues. Germline CDR1 ENHRY, CDR2 SYGVKD. V gave up 8 bases and J gave up 1 base; unmatched junction bases: 10. CDR3 loop: CAIGSGTVSQETQYF. The CDR3 nucleotides are TGTGCCATCGGATCCGGGACAGTAAGCCAAGAGACCCAGTACTTC.

V usage is TRBV16 and J usage is TRBJ2-7; no clear D. Germline CDR1 is KGHSY and CDR2 is FQNENV. The CDR3 spans 14 residues. The V gene lost 3 bases and the J gene lost 1 base, with 10 bases spanning the gap. The CDR3 here is CASSQGTLSYEQYF. In DNA, the CDR3 is TGTGCCAGCAGCCAGGGCACCTTATCCTACGAGCAGTACTTC.

The chain combines TRBV18 with TRBJ2-1; TRBD2 aligns across 11 bases. V shed 3 bases and J 7 bases; nucleotides not matched to a gene: 5. From germline, CDR1 is KGHSH and CDR2 LQKENI. The CDR3 contains 15 residues. CDR3 DNA sequence: TGTGCCAGCTCACCCCCGGGACTAGCGGTTAATGAGCAGTTCTTC. Protein: CASSPPGLAVNEQFF.

The chain combines TRBV12-3 or TRBV12-4 with TRBJ1-1; weak D call: TRBD1 (6 bases). CDR3 length: 12 amino acids. Deletions cut 4 bases from V and 5 bases from J, with 8 bases between. This chain's CDR3 is CASSSRGTEAFF. The CDR3 region has the DNA TGTGCCAGCAGTTCGAGGGGGACTGAAGCTTTCTTT.

V usage is TRBV11-2 and J usage is TRBJ2-7; D is perhaps TRBD2 (5 bases). This CDR3 has 12 residues. Germline assignment: CDR1 SGHAT and CDR2 FQNNGV. V lost 0 bases, J lost 8 bases, and 8 bases lay in between. CDR3 residues: CASSLEFGKQYF. CDR3 coding DNA: TGTGCCAGCAGCTTAGAGTTCGGGAAGCAGTACTTC.

The chain links TRBV28 to TRBJ2-1, with TRBD1 matching over 7 bases. The CDR3 runs to 12 residues. The germline V gene encodes CDR1 MDHEN and CDR2 SYDVKM. After removal of 10 bases from V and 10 bases from J, the junction contained 10 bases not matched to a gene. The CDR3 region has the DNA TGTGCCACGGAGACAGGGCGAAGAGAGCAGTTCTTC. The encoded protein is CATETGRREQFF.

The V call is TRBV5-1, the J call TRBJ2-3; 10 bases agree with TRBD2. The trim removed 0 bases at V and 3 bases at J, leaving 7 bases unmatched. CDR3 length equals 17 residues. CDR1 is SGHRS, CDR2 YFSETQ, per germline. The CDR3 region has the DNA TGCGCCAGCAGCTTGGGTGTAGCGGGAGGTGAGACAGATACGCAGTATTTT. Protein: CASSLGVAGGETDTQYF.

This rearrangement joins TRBV28 to TRBJ2-7, with 9 bases fitting TRBD1. The CDR3 contains 15 residues. Germline V gives CDR1 MDHEN, CDR2 SYDVKM. Trimming removed 4 bases from V and 6 bases from J; junction bases left unmatched: 10. As DNA, the CDR3 is TGTGCCAGCAGTTCCCACTGGACAGGGGCTGGCGAGCAGTACTTC. Residues: CASSSHWTGAGEQYF.

This chain connects TRBV4-2 to TRBJ2-4; 8 bases map to TRBD2. This CDR3 has 16 amino acids. Germline trimming cut 0 bases from V and 6 bases from J; bases unmatched to any gene: 7. Germline assignment: CDR1 LGHNA and CDR2 YNFKEQ. The CDR3 loop is CASSQETGGTRNIQYF. In DNA, the CDR3 is TGTGCCAGCAGCCAAGAGACGGGGGGGACAAGAAACATTCAGTACTTC.

V and J are TRBV28 and TRBJ2-1, with TRBD1 as a possible D gene (5 bases). The V gene's germline CDR1 is MDHEN and CDR2 SYDVKM. The CDR3 length is 16 residues. V shed 4 bases and J shed 5 bases, with 18 bases lying between them. This chain's CDR3 is CASSSWTSDNHNEQFF. CDR3 sequence (DNA): TGTGCCAGCAGTTCCTGGACATCTGATAACCACAATGAGCAGTTCTTC. Combining the CDR3 with reference TRBV28 and TRBJ2-1 gives the whole variable domain DVKVTQSSRYLVKRTGEKVFLECVQDMDHENMFWYRQDPGLGLRLIYFSYDVKMKEKGDIPEGYSVSREKKERFSLILESASTNQTSMYLCASSSWTSDNHNEQFFGPGTRLTVL.

The chain is built from TRBV5-1 and TRBJ2-7, with 10 bases aligning to TRBD1. The J segment lost 2 bases and the V segment lost 6 bases, leaving 8 bases of the junction unmatched. The CDR3 is 15 residues long. CDR1 and CDR2 (germline): SGHRS, YFSETQ. CDR3 nucleotide sequence: TGCGCCAGCACCCTAGGGGGGACAGGGGCCTACGAGCAGTACTTC. Encoded protein: CASTLGGTGAYEQYF.